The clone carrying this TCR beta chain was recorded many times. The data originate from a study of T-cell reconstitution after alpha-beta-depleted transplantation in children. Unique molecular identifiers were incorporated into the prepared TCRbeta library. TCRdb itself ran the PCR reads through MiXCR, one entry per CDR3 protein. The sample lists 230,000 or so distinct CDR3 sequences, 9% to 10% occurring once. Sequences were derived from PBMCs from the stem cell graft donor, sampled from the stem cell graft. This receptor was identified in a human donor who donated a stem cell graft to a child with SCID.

CDR3 coding DNA: TGCGCCAGCAGCCTGACTAGCGGGAGGGAGACCCAGTACTTC. The encoded protein is CASSLTSGRETQYF. This sequence joins TRBV5-1 and TRBJ2-5; 13 nucleotides agree with TRBD2. V lost 4 bases to trimming and J lost 5 bases; unmatched junction nucleotides: 2. The germline CDR1 and CDR2 sequences are SGHRS and YFSETQ. The CDR3 totals 14 residues.